What follows describes a single T cell receptor beta chain. The target of this receptor is not known. Qualities for individual bases were not recorded, and no much larger clone is one base off. This record belongs to a study of cytomegalovirus exposure and HLA in healthy donors (dated by TCRdb to about 2017). Background for the entire study: A later analysis indicated that the 120 or so validation repertoires were generated on the platform also employed for the 666 repertoires of the first cohort. The study aimed to test whether signatures of past pathogen exposure could be identified by cataloging public T cell receptors. In addition to the first cohort of roughly 700 subjects, a separate validation cohort of 130 or so different subjects was used. To predict cytomegalovirus infection status, the study brought together high-throughput TCR immunosequencing, statistical association of individual TCRs with disease status, and machine learning. Overall results and qualifications from the work: Three of the identified cytomegalovirus-associated TCR beta chains were confirmed in vitro to be specific for cytomegalovirus antigens. The study listed 170 or so TCR beta chains as associated with cytomegalovirus. The validation cohort had no HLA typing available for a later analysis, so co-occurrence within that cohort was assessed over all 110 or so repertoires. The authors suggested that the approach could potentially be extended to other disease states and immunological phenotypes. While some public TCRs were present in many individuals, most TCR sequences turned up only very rarely across donors. Cytomegalovirus status was reported to be diagnosed by the classifier with high specificity and sensitivity in both the original and validation cohorts. Subsequent analysis determined that TCRs grouped into clusters in the first cohort also showed a tendency toward co-occurrence across the roughly 130 validation repertoires, and 94% of cluster scores exceeded 0.

The CDR3, cysteine through phenylalanine, is 13 amino acids long. Kept here is only the CDR3 DNA, which spans 39 bases and is read in frame from base 1. CDR1 is given as WSHSY and CDR2 as SAAADI, both from the germline V gene. The junction carries 12 bases between V and J, which are trimmed by 2 bases and 8 bases respectively. The donors were included in the validation cohort of some 120 subjects, a group kept apart from the approximately 650-subject first cohort. The library relied on the immunoSEQ multiplex PCR assay. On the authors' methods: A statistical classification framework was built for diagnosing cytomegalovirus status from the catalog of TCR beta chain sequences. This immuneACCESS table, as held by TCRdb, lists in-frame sequences with V and J called but not all clones. Of the missing ones, under half trace to an unresolved V gene in checked studies; the others have no known cause. V and J calls plus clone size are reproduced from that table; the DNA served to infer D and trimming. The sample records under 250,000 clones, over 65% of which are singletons. Of the sample, around 5.6% falls within the top ten clones.

Input material: PBMCs. The sequence was obtained from a woman aged 18-29 years in good health and CMV-seronegative. The chain couples TRBV10-2 to TRBJ1-1, with no reliable assignment of the D segment. At the DNA level, the sequence is TGCGCCAGCAGTGAGCGCAATGGGCCGGAAGCTTTCTTT. Its amino acids are CASSERNGPEAFF.